The rows below give T cell receptor beta chains drawn from one sample of a study of CD8 T cells in ankylosing spondylitis. TCRdb itself ran the 5' RACE reads through MiXCR, one entry per CDR3 protein. This sample carries approximately 540,000 distinct CDR3 sequences, roughly an eighth of them seen once, and the ten largest clones take under 7.5%. The sequencing input was blood, either unsorted or a sorted T cell fraction (not recorded which). Receptors originate from a male donor with ankylosing spondylitis. CDR3s include the opening cysteine and the closing phenylalanine or tryptophan. Fields, in order: D gene, J gene, V gene, clone size, CDR3 protein, CDR3 DNA. The D gene is left open where the match is weak. Only part of the rows carry a size: once, few, many, or a class if the clone is expanded.

NA	TRBJ1-1	TRBV6-1	few	CASSGGVEAFF	TGTGCCAGCAGTGGGGGGGTTGAAGCTTTCTTT
NA	TRBJ2-1	TRBV20-1	few	CSPRALSGYNEQFF	TGCAGTCCTAGAGCCCTTAGCGGCTACAATGAGCAGTTCTTC
NA	TRBJ1-1	TRBV5-1	many	CASSLAPGNTEAFF	TGTGCCAGCAGCTTAGCGCCGGGGAACACTGAAGCTTTCTTT
NA	TRBJ2-5	TRBV2	NA	CASSEVSQETQYF	TGTGCCAGCAGCGAAGTTTCCCAAGAGACCCAGTACTTC
NA	TRBJ2-2	TRBV7-2	few	CASSPMGRERTGELFF	TGTGCCAGCAGCCCCATGGGTAGGGAGAGGACCGGGGAGCTGTTTTTT
TRBD2	TRBJ2-1	TRBV20-1	few	CSARDWTSGQSLNEQFF	TGCAGTGCTAGAGATTGGACTAGCGGCCAATCTTTAAATGAGCAGTTCTTC
TRBD1	TRBJ1-1	TRBV5-1	many	CASSYGQANTEAFF	TGCGCCAGCAGCTACGGACAGGCGAACACTGAAGCTTTCTTT
NA	TRBJ2-2	TRBV2	NA	CASSEGRGGDTGELFF	TGTGCCAGCAGTGAAGGAAGAGGGGGGGACACCGGGGAGCTGTTTTTT
NA	TRBJ2-3	TRBV7-2	many	CASSLDFTDTQYF	TGTGCCAGCAGCTTAGACTTCACAGATACGCAGTATTTT
TRBD1	TRBJ2-5	TRBV28	NA	CASTPGQQETQYF	TGTGCCAGCACTCCGGGACAGCAAGAGACCCAGTACTTC
TRBD2	TRBJ2-1	TRBV15	few	CATSSPGLWEQFF	TGTGCCACCAGCAGCCCGGGACTATGGGAGCAGTTCTTC
TRBD2	TRBJ2-3	TRBV11-1	NA	CASSSVLAGGTDTQYF	TGTGCCAGCAGCTCCGTACTAGCGGGAGGGACAGATACGCAGTATTTT
NA	TRBJ1-1	TRBV11-3	NA	CACSLSVNTEAFF	TGTGCCTGCAGCTTATCAGTGAACACTGAAGCTTTCTTT
TRBD1	TRBJ1-2	TRBV5-1	NA	CASSLDSGQSYTF	TGCGCCAGCAGCTTAGATTCGGGACAGAGTTACACCTTC
TRBD2	TRBJ2-1	TRBV4-2	NA	CASSQDGLAGGQDEQFF	TGTGCCAGCAGCCAAGATGGGCTAGCGGGAGGGCAGGATGAGCAGTTCTTC
NA	TRBJ1-1	TRBV5-1	many	CASSWGGSPFF	TGCGCCAGCAGCTGGGGGGGGTCGCCTTTCTTT
NA	TRBJ1-2	TRBV2	few	CASSELLVNNYGYTF	TGTGCCAGCAGTGAACTATTAGTTAACAACTATGGCTACACCTTC
TRBD1	TRBJ1-5	TRBV12-3/TRBV12-4	few	CASSPGQASNQPQHF	TGTGCCAGCAGTCCCGGACAGGCGAGCAATCAGCCCCAGCATTTT
TRBD1	TRBJ1-6	TRBV6-1	NA	CASSGLGQAVSSPLHF	TGTGCCAGCAGTGGTTTGGGACAGGCTGTTAGTTCACCCCTCCACTTT
TRBD2	TRBJ2-1	TRBV27	few	CASRISGRAHNEQFF	TGTGCCAGCAGGATTAGCGGGAGGGCCCACAATGAGCAGTTCTTC
NA	TRBJ2-1	TRBV5-1	few	CASSLGPESDNEQFF	TGCGCCAGCAGCTTGGGGCCCGAGTCAGACAATGAGCAGTTCTTC
NA	TRBJ1-6	TRBV2	NA	CAGSPLGNSPLHF	TGTGCGGGAAGTCCCCTGGGGAATTCACCCCTCCACTTT
NA	TRBJ2-1	TRBV5-1	many	CASSPQSMGYNEQFF	TGCGCCAGCAGCCCCCAATCAATGGGGTACAATGAGCAGTTCTTC
TRBD1	TRBJ2-2	TRBV29-1	few	CSVEDPGGYSTGELFF	TGCAGCGTTGAAGATCCAGGGGGCTATAGCACCGGGGAGCTGTTTTTT
NA	TRBJ2-1	TRBV5-1	NA	CASSLLAGSDNEQFF	TGCGCCAGCAGCTTGTTAGCCGGAAGCGACAATGAGCAGTTCTTC
NA	TRBJ1-2	TRBV10-3	few	CATQDRANYGYTF	TGTGCCACCCAGGACAGAGCTAACTATGGCTACACCTTC
NA	TRBJ2-1	TRBV15	NA	CATRARPLINEQFF	TGTGCCACCAGAGCTAGACCGCTTATCAATGAGCAGTTCTTC
NA	TRBJ1-2	TRBV5-5	many	CASSSGVYGYTF	TGTGCCAGCAGCTCCGGAGTATATGGCTACACCTTC
NA	TRBJ2-3	TRBV18	NA	CASSDNESTDTQYF	TGTGCCAGCTCAGACAATGAGAGCACAGATACGCAGTATTTT
TRBD2	TRBJ2-2	TRBV6-1	few	CARITSGKGELFF	TGTGCCAGAATAACTAGCGGGAAGGGGGAGCTGTTTTTT
TRBD1	TRBJ1-1	TRBV25-1	many	CASSDPGQGNTEAFF	TGTGCCAGCAGTGATCCGGGACAGGGGAACACTGAAGCTTTCTTT
NA	TRBJ2-3	TRBV5-1	few	CASSMDNTDTQYF	TGCGCCAGCAGCATGGACAACACAGATACGCAGTATTTT
TRBD1	TRBJ1-2	TRBV15	few	CATSRSGRGTGGYGYTF	TGTGCCACCAGCAGGTCTGGGAGGGGGACAGGAGGCTATGGCTACACCTTC
NA	TRBJ2-5	TRBV10-3	few	CAISEYREETQYF	TGTGCCATCAGTGAGTATCGGGAAGAGACCCAGTACTTC
NA	TRBJ2-3	TRBV6-5	once	CASSSPGGGSTDTQYF	TGTGCCAGCAGTTCCCCAGGGGGAGGGAGCACAGATACGCAGTATTTT
TRBD2	TRBJ2-2	TRBV25-1	many	CASSESPSGRSGELFF	TGTGCCAGCAGTGAATCCCCTAGCGGGAGATCGGGGGAGCTGTTTTTT
NA	TRBJ1-4	TRBV20-1	NA	CSGRTGMEKLFF	TGCAGCGGGAGAACCGGGATGGAAAAACTGTTTTTT
TRBD2	TRBJ2-1	TRBV11-2	NA	CASSLLTSGSGEQFF	TGTGCCAGCAGCCTTCTCACTAGCGGGAGTGGTGAGCAGTTCTTC
NA	TRBJ2-2	TRBV7-9	few	CASSQSGYYTGELFF	TGTGCCAGCAGCCAATCGGGGTACTACACCGGGGAGCTGTTTTTT
NA	TRBJ2-3	TRBV27	NA	CASSLSIRGNTDTQYF	TGTGCCAGCAGTTTATCGATCCGGGGTAACACAGATACGCAGTATTTT
NA	TRBJ2-5	TRBV5-1	many	CASSLEPDSQETQYF	TGCGCCAGCAGCTTGGAACCAGACAGTCAAGAGACCCAGTACTTC
NA	TRBJ2-3	TRBV7-2	few	CASSSSGTIGDTQYF	TGTGCCAGCAGCTCCTCCGGGACAATAGGAGATACGCAGTATTTT
NA	TRBJ2-1	TRBV29-1	few	CSVQIYNEQFF	TGCAGCGTGCAAATTTACAATGAGCAGTTCTTC
TRBD2	TRBJ2-1	TRBV15	NA	CATSSLPPGLADNEQFF	TGTGCCACCAGCAGCTTACCACCGGGACTAGCGGACAATGAGCAGTTCTTC
NA	TRBJ2-3	TRBV5-1	few	CASSLGRGPTDTQYF	TGCGCCAGCAGCTTGGGTCGGGGACCAACAGATACGCAGTATTTT
TRBD1	TRBJ2-4	TRBV7-8	NA	CASSPRAGQGGNIQYF	TGTGCCAGCAGCCCTAGGGCGGGACAGGGTGGGAACATTCAGTACTTC
NA	TRBJ2-5	TRBV20-1	NA	CSARDPPWRGYGETQYF	TGCAGTGCTAGAGACCCTCCTTGGCGAGGATACGGAGAGACCCAGTACTTC
NA	TRBJ1-2	TRBV20-1	few	CSASQDRNYGYTF	TGCAGTGCTAGTCAAGACAGGAACTATGGCTACACCTTC
NA	TRBJ2-5	TRBV28	NA	CASSRQIEETQYF	TGTGCCAGCAGTAGACAGATCGAAGAGACCCAGTACTTC
NA	TRBJ2-5	TRBV20-1	few	CSARDPARGGDVQETQYF	TGCAGTGCTAGAGACCCCGCCAGGGGGGGCGACGTCCAAGAGACCCAGTACTTC
TRBD2	TRBJ2-1	TRBV4-1	many	CASSQGTSGFYNEQFF	TGCGCCAGCAGCCAAGGGACTAGCGGATTTTACAATGAGCAGTTCTTC
NA	TRBJ1-6	TRBV5-1	NA	CASSLRGAGSYNSPLHF	TGCGCCAGCAGCTTGCGAGGGGCAGGCTCCTATAATTCACCCCTCCACTTT
NA	TRBJ2-1	TRBV5-6	NA	CASSLEGKLPNSYNEQFF	TGTGCCAGCAGCTTGGAGGGGAAATTACCCAACTCCTACAATGAGCAGTTCTTC
TRBD1	TRBJ1-1	TRBV3-1	NA	CASSANRGYTEAFF	TGTGCCAGCAGCGCAAACAGGGGGTACACTGAAGCTTTCTTT